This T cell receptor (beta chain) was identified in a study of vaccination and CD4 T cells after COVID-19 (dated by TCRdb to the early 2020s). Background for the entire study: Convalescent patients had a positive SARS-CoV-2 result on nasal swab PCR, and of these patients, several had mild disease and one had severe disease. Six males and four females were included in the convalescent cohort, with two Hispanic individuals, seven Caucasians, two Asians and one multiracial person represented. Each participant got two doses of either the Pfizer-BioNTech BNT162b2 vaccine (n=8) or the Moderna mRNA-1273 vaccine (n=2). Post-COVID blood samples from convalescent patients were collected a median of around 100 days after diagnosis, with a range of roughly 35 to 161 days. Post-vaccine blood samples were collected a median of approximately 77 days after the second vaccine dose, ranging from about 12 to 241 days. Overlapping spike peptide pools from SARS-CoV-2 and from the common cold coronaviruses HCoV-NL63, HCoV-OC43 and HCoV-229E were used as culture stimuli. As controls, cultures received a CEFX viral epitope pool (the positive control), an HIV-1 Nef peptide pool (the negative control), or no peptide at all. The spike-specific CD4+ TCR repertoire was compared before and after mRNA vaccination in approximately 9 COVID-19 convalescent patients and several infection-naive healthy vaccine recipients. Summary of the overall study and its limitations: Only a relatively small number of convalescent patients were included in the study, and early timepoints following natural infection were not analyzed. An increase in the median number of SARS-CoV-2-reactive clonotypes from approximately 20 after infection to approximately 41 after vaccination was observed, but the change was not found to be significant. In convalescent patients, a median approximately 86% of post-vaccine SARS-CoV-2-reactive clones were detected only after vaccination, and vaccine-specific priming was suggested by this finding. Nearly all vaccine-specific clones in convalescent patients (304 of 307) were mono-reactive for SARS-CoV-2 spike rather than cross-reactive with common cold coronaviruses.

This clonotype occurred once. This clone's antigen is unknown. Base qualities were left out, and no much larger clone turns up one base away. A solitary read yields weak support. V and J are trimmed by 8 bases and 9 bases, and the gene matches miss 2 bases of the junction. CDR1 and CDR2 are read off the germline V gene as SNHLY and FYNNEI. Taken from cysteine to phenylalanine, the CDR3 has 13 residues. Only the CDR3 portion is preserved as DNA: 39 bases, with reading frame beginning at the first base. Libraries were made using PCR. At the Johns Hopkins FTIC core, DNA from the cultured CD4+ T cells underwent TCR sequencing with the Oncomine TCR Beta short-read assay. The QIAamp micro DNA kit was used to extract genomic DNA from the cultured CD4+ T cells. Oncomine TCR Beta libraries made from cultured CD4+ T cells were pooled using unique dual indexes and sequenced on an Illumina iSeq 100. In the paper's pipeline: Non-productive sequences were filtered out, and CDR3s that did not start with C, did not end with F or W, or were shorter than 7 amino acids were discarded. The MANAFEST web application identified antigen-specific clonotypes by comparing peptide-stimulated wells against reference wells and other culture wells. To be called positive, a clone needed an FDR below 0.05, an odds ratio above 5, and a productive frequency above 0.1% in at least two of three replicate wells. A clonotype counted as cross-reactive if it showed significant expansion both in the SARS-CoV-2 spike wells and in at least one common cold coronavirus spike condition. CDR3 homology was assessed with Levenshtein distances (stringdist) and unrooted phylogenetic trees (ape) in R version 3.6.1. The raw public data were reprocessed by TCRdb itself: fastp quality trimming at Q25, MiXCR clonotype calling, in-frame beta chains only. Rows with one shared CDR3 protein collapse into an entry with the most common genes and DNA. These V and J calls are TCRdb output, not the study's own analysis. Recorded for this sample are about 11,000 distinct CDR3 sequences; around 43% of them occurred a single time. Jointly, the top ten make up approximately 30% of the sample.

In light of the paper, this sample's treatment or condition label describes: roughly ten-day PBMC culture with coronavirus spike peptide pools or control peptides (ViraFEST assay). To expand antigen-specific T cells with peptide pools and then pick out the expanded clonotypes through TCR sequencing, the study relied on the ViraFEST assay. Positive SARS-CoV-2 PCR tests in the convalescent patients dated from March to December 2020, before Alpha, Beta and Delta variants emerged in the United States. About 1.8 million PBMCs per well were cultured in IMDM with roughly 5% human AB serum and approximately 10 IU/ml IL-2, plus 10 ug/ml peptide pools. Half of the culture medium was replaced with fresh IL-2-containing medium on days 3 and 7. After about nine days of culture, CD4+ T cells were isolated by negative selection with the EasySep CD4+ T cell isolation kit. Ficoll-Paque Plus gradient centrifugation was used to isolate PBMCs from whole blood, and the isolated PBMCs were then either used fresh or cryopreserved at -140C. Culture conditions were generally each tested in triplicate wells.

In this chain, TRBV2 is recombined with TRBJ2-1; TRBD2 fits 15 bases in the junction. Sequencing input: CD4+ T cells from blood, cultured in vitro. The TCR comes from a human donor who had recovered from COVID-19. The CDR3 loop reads CASRTSGGGEQFF. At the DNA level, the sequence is TGTGCCAGCCGGACTAGCGGGGGGGGTGAGCAGTTCTTC.